This entry features one T cell receptor beta chain sequence. The antigen is not known. Donors in the study were healthy people who gave bone marrow. Unrecorded immune exposure was likely among donors, who were nominally healthy when sampled. The data were obtained in a study of cytomegalovirus exposure and HLA in healthy donors. At the level of the study: About four fifths of several hundred genotyped donors fell in the Caucasian-associated ancestry cluster.

The PCR was carried out with 60 Vbeta primers and 13 Jbeta primers. Generated by immunoSEQ multiplex PCR, the TCRdb table keeps only in-frame clones and is missing some. The data hold about 63,000 clones, with roughly 67% observed a single time. The study's findings and limits: Later genetic work tied a missense DCLRE1C variant to beta-chain V and J trimming.

The V gene end was trimmed by 6 bases and the J gene end by 1 base; junction bases not matched to a gene: 6. The CDR3 extends over 14 amino acids. Per the germline V gene, CDR1 is SGHTA and CDR2 is FQGNSA. This receptor was identified in a man aged 50 to 59 in good health and CMV-seronegative. The rearrangement links TRBV7-2 to TRBJ2-7; 7 nucleotides line up with TRBD2. The sequenced sample was PBMCs. CDR3 in DNA: TGTGCCAGCAGGGGGGGGTATTCTTCCTACGAGCAGTACTTC. It yields the protein CASRGGYSSYEQYF.